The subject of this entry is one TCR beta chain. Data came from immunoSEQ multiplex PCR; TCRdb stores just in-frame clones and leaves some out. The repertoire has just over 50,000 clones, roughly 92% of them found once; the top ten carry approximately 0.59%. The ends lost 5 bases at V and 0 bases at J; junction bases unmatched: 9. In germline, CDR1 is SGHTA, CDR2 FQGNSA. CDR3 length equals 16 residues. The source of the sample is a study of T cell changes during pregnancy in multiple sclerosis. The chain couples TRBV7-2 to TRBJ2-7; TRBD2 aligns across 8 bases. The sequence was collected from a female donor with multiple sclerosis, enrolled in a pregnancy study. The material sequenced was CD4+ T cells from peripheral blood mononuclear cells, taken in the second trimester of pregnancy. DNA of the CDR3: TGTGCCAGCAGCCCTACCGGGACTAGGAGCTCCTACGAGCAGTACTTC. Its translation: CASSPTGTRSSYEQYF.